This entry lists 29 T cell receptor beta chains sequenced from one sample in a study of control samples from healthy donors and cancer patients. Using immunoSEQ multiplex PCR, the repertoire was profiled, and TCRdb retains in-frame clones only, with some absent. This table has some 120,000 clones, roughly 92% appearing once. The source material was PBMCs. Receptors were obtained from an elderly man with head and neck cancer.

The chain joins TRBV5-8 to TRBJ1-3, with a weak D call TRBD1 (5 bases). V lost 2 bases, J lost 1 base, and 13 bases lay in between. Germline V gene sequence: CDR1 SGHTS, CDR2 YDEGEE. The CDR3 is 16 residues long. The CDR3 loop reads CASSLAGARSGNTIYF. Here the CDR3 DNA reads TGTGCCAGCAGCTTAGCCGGGGCGCGATCTGGAAACACCATATATTTT.

The rearrangement joins TRBV27 to TRBJ2-6; D is ambiguous. From germline, CDR1 is MNHEY and CDR2 SMNVEV (reference sequence). CDR3 length: 15 residues. V was pared by 5 bases and J by 1 base, with 9 bases between. For the CDR3, the DNA is TGTGCCAGCAGTCATACAGCGTCTGGGGCCAACGTCCTGACTTTC. This encodes CASSHTASGANVLTF.

V usage is TRBV2 and J usage is TRBJ2-7, with D possibly TRBD2 on 5 matching bases. V was pared by 6 bases and J by 5 bases, with 14 bases between. Germline V lookup: CDR1 SNHLY, CDR2 FYNNEI. The CDR3 has 13 residues. The CDR3 sequence: CASSPTAAHEQYF. The CDR3 DNA follows: TGTGCCAGCAGCCCCACAGCGGCTCACGAGCAGTACTTC.

This chain joins TRBV27 and TRBJ1-6, with D unclear. Germline CDR1 reads MNHEY; CDR2 reads SMNVEV (reference sequence). The V end lost 2 bases, the J end lost 7 bases, and 9 bases lay between the germline ends. The CDR3 has 14 residues. The CDR3: CASSLGQTNSPLHF. The CDR3 DNA reads as TGTGCCAGCAGTTTAGGGCAGACCAATTCACCCCTCCACTTT.

This CDR3 is CSAEITGELFF. CDR3 bases: TGCAGTGCTGAGATCACCGGGGAGCTGTTTTTT. The rearrangement uses TRBV20-1 and TRBJ2-2; D is ambiguous. CDR1 DFQATT and CDR2 SNEGSKA come from the germline V gene (reference sequence). With 5 bases removed from V and 4 bases from J, the gap between germline ends came to 5 bases. CDR3 size: 11 residues.

This chain links TRBV18 with TRBJ1-5; no reliable D call. There are 15 residues in the CDR3. V gave up 3 bases and J gave up 4 bases, with 13 bases separating them. Looked up from germline, CDR1 is KGHSH and CDR2 is LQKENI. CDR3 region: CASSPQAAANQPQHF. In DNA form, the CDR3 reads TGTGCCAGCTCACCTCAGGCAGCCGCGAATCAGCCCCAGCATTTT.

This sequence joins TRBV7-2 and TRBJ1-3; 7 bases line up with TRBD1. CDR3 length: 14 residues. Trimming took 2 bases from V and 4 from J; bases not matched to a gene: 2. Germline-derived CDR1 and CDR2 are SGHTA and FQGNSA. This CDR3 is CASSLKGAGNTIYF. CDR3 coding DNA: TGTGCCAGCAGCTTAAAGGGGGCAGGAAACACCATATATTTT.

The V gene is TRBV9, the J gene TRBJ1-1; 10 bases line up with TRBD1. This CDR3 is built from 14 residues. Germline V gene lookup returns CDR1 SGDLS and CDR2 YYNGEE. J was trimmed by 5 bases and V by 3 bases; bases with no gene match: 4. CDR3 region: CASSGRTGGTEAFF. The CDR3 DNA reads as TGTGCCAGCAGCGGGAGGACAGGGGGAACTGAAGCTTTCTTT. Drawing the rest from reference TRBV9 and TRBJ1-1, the complete variable domain is DSGVTQTPKHLITATGQRVTLRCSPRSGDLSVYWYQQSLDQGLQFLIQYYNGEERAKGNILERFSAQQFPDLHSELNLSSLELGDSALYFCASSGRTGGTEAFFGQGTRLTVV.

Only one count was recorded for this clone. This sequence joins TRBV12-3 or TRBV12-4 and TRBJ1-1; D gene unclear. There are 11 residues in the CDR3. V lost 5 bases and J lost 4, with 5 bases in between. The CDR3 nucleotides are TGTGCCAGCAGTCGGAGCACTGAAGCTTTCTTT. Translation: CASSRSTEAFF.

The chain employs TRBV25-1 and TRBJ2-2; TRBD1 is a possible D gene (5 bases). V lost 3 bases and J lost 5, with 16 bases in between. The CDR3 is made up of 16 amino acids. Germline V gene lookup returns CDR1 MGHDK and CDR2 SYGVNS. The CDR3: CASSEGIGAGTGELFF. The CDR3 DNA follows: TGTGCCAGCAGTGAGGGGATTGGGGCTGGGACCGGGGAGCTGTTTTTT.

The sample holds one count of this clone. The chain uses TRBV14 and TRBJ1-4; no reliable D call. In germline, CDR1 is SGHDN, CDR2 FVKESK. V gave up 0 bases and J gave up 0 bases, with 14 bases separating them. The CDR3 is made up of 18 amino acids. CDR3 sequence (DNA): TGTGCCAGCAGCCAAGATGATAACAGTTTTGCAACTAATGAAAAACTGTTTTTT. The encoded protein is CASSQDDNSFATNEKLFF. Drawing the rest from reference TRBV14 and TRBJ1-4, the complete variable domain is EAGVTQFPSHSVIEKGQTVTLRCDPISGHDNLYWYRRVMGKEIKFLLHFVKESKQDESGMPNNRFLAERTGGTYSTLKVQPAELEDSGVYFCASSQDDNSFATNEKLFFGSGTQLSVL.

The gene calls are TRBV29-1 and TRBJ2-5; weak D call: TRBD2 (5 bases). This CDR3 is built from 13 residues. The germline CDR1 and CDR2 sequences are SQVTM and ANQGSEA. Trimming shortened V by 2 bases and J by 7 bases, and 14 bases separated the two germline ends. CDR3 bases: TGCAGCGTTGAAAGGACCGGCGAGGGGACCCAGTACTTC. Translating gives CSVERTGEGTQYF.

The chain employs TRBV29-1 and TRBJ1-2; no reliable D call. The V gene lost 4 bases and the J gene lost 7 bases, with 13 bases spanning the gap. There are 12 residues in the CDR3. Per germline, CDR1 SQVTM and CDR2 ANQGSEA. The chain's CDR3 is CSVGSGLGGYTF. In nucleotides, the CDR3 is TGCAGCGTTGGAAGTGGGTTGGGTGGCTACACCTTC.

The CDR3 DNA sequence: TGTGCCAGCAGTTACAAAAGAGGGTCTGGAAACACCATATATTTT. Translation gives CASSYKRGSGNTIYF. The genes are TRBV6-5 and TRBJ1-3; D unresolved. Germline V CDR1 and CDR2: MNHEY, SVGAGI. This CDR3 has 15 amino acids. V was clipped by 2 bases and J by 1 base, with 9 bases between them.

The rearrangement joins TRBV19 to TRBJ1-2; TRBD1 agrees at 8 bases. The trim removed 8 bases at V and 3 bases at J, leaving 5 bases unmatched. The CDR3 sequence is 13 residues long. CDR1 is LNHDA, CDR2 SQIVND, per germline (reference sequence). The CDR3 DNA is TGTGCCAGTGATGACAGGGGAGACTATGGCTACACCTTC. Its translation: CASDDRGDYGYTF.

This chain joins TRBV5-4 and TRBJ1-6, with D uncertain. The CDR3 consists of 16 residues. V lost 3 bases, J lost 8 bases, and 18 bases lay in between. Germline V gives CDR1 SGHNT, CDR2 YYREEE (reference sequence). CDR3 amino acids: CASSSDGGGSHSPLHF. CDR3 in DNA: TGTGCCAGCAGCTCGGATGGAGGAGGCAGTCATTCACCCCTCCACTTT.

This chain joins TRBV4-3 and TRBJ1-6, with TRBD1 identical over 7 bases. The CDR3 consists of 15 residues. Looked up from germline, CDR1 is LGHNA and CDR2 is YSLEER. J was trimmed by 11 bases and V by 2 bases; bases with no gene match: 9. This CDR3 reads CASSQKPGQETPLHF. The CDR3 bases are TGCGCCAGCAGCCAAAAACCCGGACAGGAGACACCCCTCCACTTT.

V usage is TRBV5-1 and J usage is TRBJ2-2; D remains ambiguous. Trimming removed 4 bases from V and 7 bases from J, with 11 bases in between. Germline CDR1 reads SGHRS; CDR2 reads YFSETQ. This CDR3 contains 13 residues. CDR3 nucleotides: TGCGCCAGCAGCCGGAGCCCGGGCGGGGAGCTGTTTTTT. Amino acid sequence: CASSRSPGGELFF.

The J gene is TRBJ2-3, the V gene TRBV24-1, with D possibly called TRBD1 or TRBD2 (5 bases each). The CDR3 runs 16 residues. Trimming removed 3 bases at V and 3 bases at J, with 15 bases between. CDR1 KGHDR and CDR2 SFDVKD come from the germline V gene. The CDR3 sequence is CATSDPRGRSTDTQYF. For the CDR3, the DNA is TGTGCCACCAGTGATCCGAGGGGCCGCAGTACAGATACGCAGTATTTT.

This sequence joins TRBV6-2 or TRBV6-3 and TRBJ2-5; D possibly corresponds to TRBD1 (6 bases). V dropped 3 bases and J dropped 4 bases, with 15 bases sitting between them. Germline V gene data show CDR1 as MNHEY and CDR2 as SVGEGT. This CDR3 contains 15 residues. CDR3 sequence reads: CASSYPLGAGETQYF. The DNA of the CDR3 is TGTGCCAGCAGTTATCCCCTGGGGGCAGGAGAGACCCAGTACTTC.

The chain links TRBV4-3 to TRBJ2-4, with D uncertain. The CDR3 extends over 15 amino acids. Trimming removed 4 bases from V and 0 bases from J, with 10 bases in between. Germline loops: CDR1 LGHNA, CDR2 YSLEER. This CDR3 reads CASSRAVLAKNIQYF. The CDR3 nucleotides read TGCGCCAGCAGCCGGGCAGTTTTAGCCAAAAACATTCAGTACTTC.

The chain's CDR3 is CASSLTAGGGEQFF. The DNA for the CDR3 is TGCGCCAGCAGCTTGACAGCGGGAGGGGGAGAGCAGTTCTTC. The chain employs TRBV5-1 and TRBJ2-1; TRBD2 aligns across 10 bases. This CDR3 contains 14 residues. CDR1 is SGHRS and CDR2 is YFSETQ in the germline V gene. J lost 10 bases, V lost 1 base, and 5 bases had no gene match.

The chain combines TRBV5-1 with TRBJ1-2; the D gene is possibly TRBD1 (5 bases). The V and J ends lost 2 bases and 4 bases respectively, with 12 bases between them. The CDR3 is 14 residues long. The germline CDR1 and CDR2 sequences are SGHRS and YFSETQ. Here the CDR3 reads CASSLWGEAYGYTF. The CDR3 DNA sequence: TGCGCCAGCAGCTTATGGGGGGAGGCCTATGGCTACACCTTC.

This rearrangement joins TRBV6-1 to TRBJ2-2; D uncertain. CDR1 and CDR2 (germline): MNHNS, SASEGT. V gave up 0 bases and J gave up 7 bases, with 18 bases separating them. This CDR3 is 17 amino acids long. This CDR3 is CASSEANGRILVGELFF. The CDR3 region has the DNA TGTGCCAGCAGTGAAGCTAATGGACGGATCCTAGTCGGGGAGCTGTTTTTT.

The chain is built from TRBV18 and TRBJ2-1; TRBD2 matches at 8 bases. Germline CDR1 reads KGHSH; CDR2 reads LQKENI. The V segment lost 2 bases and the J segment 0 bases; nucleotides outside the gene matches: 12. This CDR3 region has 19 residues. The CDR3 is CASSPTRPLADSSYNEQFF. The CDR3 DNA is TGTGCCAGCTCACCAACACGGCCACTAGCGGATAGCTCCTACAATGAGCAGTTCTTC.

V gene TRBV5-1 combines with J gene TRBJ2-7, with D possibly matching TRBD1 (6 bases). In germline, CDR1 is SGHRS, CDR2 YFSETQ. Trimming took 6 bases from V and 2 from J, leaving 12 bases between them. CDR3 size: 13 residues. DNA for the CDR3: TGCGCCAGCAAAGGAACAGGGCCCTACGAGCAGTACTTC. This gives the protein CASKGTGPYEQYF.

The chain is built from TRBV7-9 and TRBJ2-1; the match to TRBD2 covers 10 bases. The junction had 5 bases not matched to a gene; V was cut back by 3 bases and J by 6 bases. The CDR3 has 15 residues. The germline V gene encodes CDR1 SEHNR and CDR2 FQNEAQ (reference sequence). In DNA form, the CDR3 reads TGTGCCAGCAGCTTTTTAGCGGGAGGTATCAATGAGCAGTTCTTC. Amino acids: CASSFLAGGINEQFF. Complete variable domain (other parts from reference TRBV7-9 and TRBJ2-1): DTGVSQNPRHKITKRGQNVTFRCDPISEHNRLYWYRQTLGQGPEFLTYFQNEAQLEKSRLLSDRFSAERPKGSFSTLEIQRTEQGDSAMYLCASSFLAGGINEQFFGPGTRLTVL.

The chain joins TRBV4-2 to TRBJ1-2; D not certain. The CDR3 totals 15 residues. Germline-derived CDR1 and CDR2 are LGHNA and YNFKEQ. V lost 1 base, J lost 5 bases, and 14 bases lay in between. In nucleotides, the CDR3 is TGTGCCAGCAGCCAAGTTGCAGAGCCTTTGTATGGCTACACCTTC. Its translation is CASSQVAEPLYGYTF.

The CDR3 reads CAISEQRGVGYTF. In DNA form, the CDR3 reads TGTGCCATCAGTGAGCAGCGAGGGGTCGGCTACACCTTC. This chain links TRBV10-3 with TRBJ1-2, with D perhaps TRBD1 (5 bases). With 2 bases removed from V and 8 bases from J, the gap between germline ends came to 12 bases. Germline V gene sequence: CDR1 ENHRY, CDR2 SYGVKD. The length of the CDR3 is 13 residues.